The clone carrying this T cell receptor (beta chain) was counted a single time. This CDR3 region has 15 residues. V was cut by 0 bases and J by 0 bases, with 7 bases left in between. Germline values: CDR1 SGDLS, CDR2 YYNGEE. This sample is part of a study of Ad26.COV2.S vaccination and SARS-CoV-2 variants. Treatment of the sample: around 19 received Ad26.COV2.S at low or high dose, single or two shots; 5 received placebo; per-sample allocation not given. The samples were gathered on day 63 after the first injection of vaccine or placebo. Repertoires were generated with immunoSEQ multiplex PCR, while TCRdb's copy carries only in-frame clones and drops some. Of some 520,000 clones in the sample, around 85% were seen once.

The chain carries TRBV9 and TRBJ2-1; D uncertain. The sample was peripheral blood, taken in a trial of Ad26.COV2.S vaccine versus placebo. The sequence was obtained from a person aged 18-65 years who received the Ad26.COV2.S COVID-19 vaccine or a placebo. The CDR3 nucleotides are TGTGCCAGCAGCGTAGTACCTATCTCCTACAATGAGCAGTTCTTC. Residues: CASSVVPISYNEQFF.